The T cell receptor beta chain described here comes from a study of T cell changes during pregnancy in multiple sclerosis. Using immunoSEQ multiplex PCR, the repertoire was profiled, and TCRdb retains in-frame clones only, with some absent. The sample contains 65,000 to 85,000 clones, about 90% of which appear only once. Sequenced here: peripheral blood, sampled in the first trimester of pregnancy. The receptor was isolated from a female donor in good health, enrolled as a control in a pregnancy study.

The CDR3 DNA reads as TGTGCCAGCAGTCTGACTCCTGGGTTGAACACTGAAGCTTTCTTT. It specifies CASSLTPGLNTEAFF. This chain links TRBV28 with TRBJ1-1; no clear D. V was trimmed by 5 bases and J by 0 bases, leaving 13 bases between them. Germline V gene sequence: CDR1 MDHEN, CDR2 SYDVKM. CDR3 length equals 15 residues.